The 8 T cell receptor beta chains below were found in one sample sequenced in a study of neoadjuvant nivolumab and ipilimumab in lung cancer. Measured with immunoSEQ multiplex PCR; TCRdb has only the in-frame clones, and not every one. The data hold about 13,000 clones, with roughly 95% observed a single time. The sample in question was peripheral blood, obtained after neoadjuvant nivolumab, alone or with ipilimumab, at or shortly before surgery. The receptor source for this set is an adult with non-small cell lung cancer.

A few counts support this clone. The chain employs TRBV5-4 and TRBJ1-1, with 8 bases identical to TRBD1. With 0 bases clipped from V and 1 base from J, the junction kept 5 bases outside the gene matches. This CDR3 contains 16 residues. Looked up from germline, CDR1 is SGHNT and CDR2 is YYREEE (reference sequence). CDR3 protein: CASSLGGQGGNTEAFF. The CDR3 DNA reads TGTGCCAGCAGCTTGGGTGGACAGGGTGGGAACACTGAAGCTTTCTTT.

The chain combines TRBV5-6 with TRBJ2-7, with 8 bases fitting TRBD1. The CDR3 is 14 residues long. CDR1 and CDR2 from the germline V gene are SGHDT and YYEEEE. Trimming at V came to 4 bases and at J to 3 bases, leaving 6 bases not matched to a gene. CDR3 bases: TGTGCCAGCAGCCGGGCTGGACAGGGCTACGAGCAGTACTTC. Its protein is CASSRAGQGYEQYF.

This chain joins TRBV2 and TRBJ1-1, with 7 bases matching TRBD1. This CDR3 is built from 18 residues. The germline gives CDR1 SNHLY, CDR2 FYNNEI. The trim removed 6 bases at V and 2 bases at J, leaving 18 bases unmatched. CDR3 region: CASSPNWAETGPNTEAFF. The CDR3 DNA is TGTGCCAGCAGCCCTAATTGGGCTGAGACAGGGCCTAACACTGAAGCTTTCTTT.

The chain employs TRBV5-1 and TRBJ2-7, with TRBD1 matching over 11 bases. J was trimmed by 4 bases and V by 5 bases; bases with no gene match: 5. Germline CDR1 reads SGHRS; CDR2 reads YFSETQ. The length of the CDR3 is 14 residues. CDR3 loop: CASREGTGGYEQYF. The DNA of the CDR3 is TGCGCCAGCAGGGAGGGGACAGGGGGTTACGAGCAGTACTTC. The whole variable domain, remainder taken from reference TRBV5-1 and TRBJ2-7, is KAGVTQTPRYLIKTRGQQVTLSCSPISGHRSVSWYQQTPGQGLQFLFEYFSETQRNKGNFPGRFSGRQFSNSRSEMNVSTLELGDSALYLCASREGTGGYEQYFGPGTRLTVT.

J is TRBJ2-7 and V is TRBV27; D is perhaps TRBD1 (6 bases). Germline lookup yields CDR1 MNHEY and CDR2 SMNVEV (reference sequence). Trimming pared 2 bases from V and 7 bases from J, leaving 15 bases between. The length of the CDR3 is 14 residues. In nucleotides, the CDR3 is TGTGCCAGCAGTTTAGCCCGCAGGGGTTGGGAGCAGTACTTC. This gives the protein CASSLARRGWEQYF.

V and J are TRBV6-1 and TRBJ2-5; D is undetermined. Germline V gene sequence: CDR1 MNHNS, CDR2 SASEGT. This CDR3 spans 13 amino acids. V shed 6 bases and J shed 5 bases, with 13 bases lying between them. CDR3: CASRSSLSETQYF. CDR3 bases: TGTGCCAGCAGGTCCAGCCTTAGTGAGACCCAGTACTTC.

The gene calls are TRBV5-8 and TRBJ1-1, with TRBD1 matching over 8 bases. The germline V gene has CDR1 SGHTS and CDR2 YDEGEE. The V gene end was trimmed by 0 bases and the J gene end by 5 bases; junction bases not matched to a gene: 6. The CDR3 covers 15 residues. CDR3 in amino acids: CASSLGQGRRTEAFF. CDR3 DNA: TGTGCCAGCAGCTTGGGACAGGGGAGAAGGACTGAAGCTTTCTTT.

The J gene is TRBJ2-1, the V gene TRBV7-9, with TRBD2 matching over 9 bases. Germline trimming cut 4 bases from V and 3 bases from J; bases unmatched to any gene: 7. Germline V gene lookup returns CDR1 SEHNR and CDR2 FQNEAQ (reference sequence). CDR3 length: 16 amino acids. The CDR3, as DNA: TGTGCCAGCAGCTCAGTAGCGGGAGTCTACTACAATGAGCAGTTCTTC. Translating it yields CASSSVAGVYYNEQFF.